This T cell receptor (beta chain) was captured by sequencing in a study of T-cell reconstitution after alpha-beta-depleted transplantation in children. Library preparation (for TCRbeta) was performed with unique molecular identifiers. MiXCR was run by TCRdb on the PCR reads, yielding one entry per CDR3 protein. The data hold about 400,000 distinct CDR3 sequences, with about 14% observed a single time. Trimming shortened V by 8 bases and J by 6 bases, and 14 bases separated the two germline ends. This CDR3 comprises 13 residues. The germline V gene encodes CDR1 WNHNN and CDR2 SYGVQD (reference sequence). This clonotype was detected ten times or more.

The J gene is TRBJ2-4, the V gene TRBV10-1, with D maybe TRBD1 (5 bases). The sequence was collected from a human donor who donated a stem cell graft to a child with Fanconi anemia. This sample comprised PBMCs, obtained from the stem cell graft. The CDR3 sequence: CASSIGQGNIQYF. In DNA form, the CDR3 reads TGCGCCAGCTCTATCGGGCAGGGAAACATTCAGTACTTC.